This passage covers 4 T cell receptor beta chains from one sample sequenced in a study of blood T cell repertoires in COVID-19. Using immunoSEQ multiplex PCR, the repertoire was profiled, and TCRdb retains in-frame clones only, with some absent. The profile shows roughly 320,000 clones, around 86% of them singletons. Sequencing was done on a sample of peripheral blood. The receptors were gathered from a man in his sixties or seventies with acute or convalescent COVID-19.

The CDR3 DNA reads as TGTGCCAGCAGTCGGACAGGGGGGGGCTCCTACTATGGCTACACCTTC. Protein: CASSRTGGGSYYGYTF. The chain has TRBV25-1 and TRBJ1-2; 10 bases line up with TRBD1. With V trimmed by 5 bases and J by 3 bases, 9 bases remained unmatched. The CDR3 runs 16 residues. CDR1 is MGHDK, CDR2 SYGVNS, per germline.

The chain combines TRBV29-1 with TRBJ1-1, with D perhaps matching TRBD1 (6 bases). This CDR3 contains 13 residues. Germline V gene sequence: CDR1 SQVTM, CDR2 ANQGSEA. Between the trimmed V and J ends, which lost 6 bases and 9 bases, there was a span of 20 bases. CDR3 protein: CSVGVSGWDKAFF. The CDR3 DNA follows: TGCAGCGTGGGCGTTTCTGGTTGGGACAAAGCTTTCTTT.

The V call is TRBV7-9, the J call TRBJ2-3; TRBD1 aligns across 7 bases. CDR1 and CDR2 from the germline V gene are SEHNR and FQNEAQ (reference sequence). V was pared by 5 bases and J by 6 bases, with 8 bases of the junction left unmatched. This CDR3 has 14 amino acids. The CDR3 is CASSVSTGLDTQYF. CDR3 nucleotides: TGTGCCAGCAGCGTCTCGACAGGGTTGGATACGCAGTATTTT.

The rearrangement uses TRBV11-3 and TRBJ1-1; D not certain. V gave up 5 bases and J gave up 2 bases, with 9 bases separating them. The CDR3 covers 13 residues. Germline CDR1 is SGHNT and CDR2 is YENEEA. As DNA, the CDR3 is TGTGCCAGCAGCGCTGGAGGTAACACTGAAGCTTTCTTT. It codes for CASSAGGNTEAFF.